Below are 17 T cell receptor beta chains sequenced from a single sample in a study of early stage breast cancer tumors. Only in-frame clones appear in the TCRdb table, and some are missing; sequencing was by immunoSEQ multiplex PCR. Among some 48,000 clones listed, roughly 84% were seen once. The sequencing sample was made of blood. The receptors were sampled from a person aged 50-59 years with breast cancer.

This clone was recorded a few times. The CDR3 DNA sequence: TGTGCCAGCAGTGAAGCTTTGACAGCCCCCTATGGCTACACCTTC. Its translation: CASSEALTAPYGYTF. This chain connects TRBV6-1 to TRBJ1-2; D may be TRBD1 (5 bases). Germline CDR1 and CDR2: MNHNS and SASEGT. The CDR3 has 15 amino acids. V lost 0 bases, J lost 4 bases, and 12 bases lay in between.

The V call is TRBV29-1, the J call TRBJ1-3; no reliable D call. This CDR3 has 14 residues. Trimming left V 3 bases short and J 0 bases short, with 9 bases between. The germline V gene encodes CDR1 SQVTM and CDR2 ANQGSEA. The CDR3 protein is CSVDAGPSGNTIYF. Written as DNA, the CDR3 is TGCAGCGTTGATGCGGGCCCCTCTGGAAACACCATATATTTT. Full variable domain (rest looked up from reference TRBV29-1 and TRBJ1-3): SAVISQKPSRDICQRGTSLTIQCQVDSQVTMMFWYRQQPGQSLTLIATANQGSEATYESGFVIDKFPISRPNLTFSTLTVSNMSPEDSSIYLCSVDAGPSGNTIYFGEGSWLTVV.

V gene TRBV7-2 combines with J gene TRBJ2-5, with 12 bases matching TRBD2. CDR1 SGHTA and CDR2 FQGNSA come from the germline V gene. The CDR3 consists of 14 residues. The V segment lost 5 bases and the J segment 5 bases; nucleotides outside the gene matches: 3. The CDR3: CASSPGLAGETQYF. The CDR3 DNA reads as TGTGCCAGCAGCCCCGGACTAGCGGGGGAGACCCAGTACTTC.

J is TRBJ2-5 and V is TRBV27; D is possibly TRBD2 (6 bases). Between the trimmed V and J ends, which lost 2 bases and 1 base, there was a span of 11 bases. Germline V lookup: CDR1 MNHEY, CDR2 SMNVEV (reference sequence). This CDR3 is built from 15 residues. Written as DNA, the CDR3 is TGTGCCAGCAGTTTAGCTCCGGGACTCCAAGAGACCCAGTACTTC. Its protein product is CASSLAPGLQETQYF.

The J gene is TRBJ2-3, the V gene TRBV10-3, with D uncertain. V was shortened by 3 bases and J by 5 bases, with 9 bases between the two germline ends. CDR1 is ENHRY and CDR2 is SYGVKD in the germline V gene. The CDR3 spans 13 residues. This chain's CDR3 is CAISEDGVDTQYF. The CDR3 nucleotides are TGTGCCATCAGTGAAGACGGAGTAGATACGCAGTATTTT.

Written as DNA, the CDR3 is TGTGCCAGCAGCGCCAGGGACAATACCTCTGGGGCCAACGTCCTGACTTTC. This sequence encodes CASSARDNTSGANVLTF. V and J are TRBV21-1 and TRBJ2-6; TRBD1 is taken as the D call from the table, unchecked against the DNA. TRBV21-1 is shown as a pseudogene. The CDR3 totals 17 residues.

The gene calls are TRBV7-2 and TRBJ1-3; D remains unclear. The germline V gene encodes CDR1 SGHTA and CDR2 FQGNSA. V dropped 1 base and J dropped 0 bases, with 13 bases sitting between them. CDR3 length: 17 amino acids. CDR3 residues: CASSLGPAINSGNTIYF. The CDR3 bases are TGTGCCAGCAGCTTAGGTCCAGCTATTAACTCTGGAAACACCATATATTTT.

V and J are TRBV28 and TRBJ2-1; perhaps D is TRBD1 or TRBD2 (6 bases each). The germline CDR1 and CDR2 sequences are MDHEN and SYDVKM. This CDR3 is built from 14 residues. V dropped 5 bases and J dropped 8 bases, with 16 bases sitting between them. CDR3 coding DNA: TGTGCCAGCAGTCTCTGGGGGGCCACAGATGAGCAGTTCTTC. As protein: CASSLWGATDEQFF.

The rearrangement joins TRBV14 to TRBJ2-5; D unresolved. CDR3 length: 13 residues. Germline loops: CDR1 SGHDN, CDR2 FVKESK. With 0 bases removed from V and 7 bases from J, the gap between germline ends came to 9 bases. The CDR3 sequence: CASSQDGVGTQYF. CDR3 sequence (DNA): TGTGCCAGCAGCCAAGATGGGGTGGGGACCCAGTACTTC.

The chain has TRBV11-3 and TRBJ2-2; a possible D gene is TRBD2 (6 bases). V shed 5 bases and J shed 0 bases, with 16 bases lying between them. The germline gives CDR1 SGHNT, CDR2 YENEEA. The CDR3 spans 17 residues. CDR3 loop: CASSIGTPSPNTGELFF. The CDR3 nucleotides are TGTGCCAGCAGCATCGGGACTCCATCCCCGAACACCGGGGAGCTGTTTTTT.

This chain uses TRBV7-9 with TRBJ1-1; D is unresolved. Trimming removed 5 bases at V and 0 bases at J, with 19 bases between. Germline V gene lookup returns CDR1 SEHNR and CDR2 FQNEAQ (reference sequence). The CDR3 runs 17 residues. The CDR3 is CASSPNTPLVMNTEAFF. For the CDR3, the DNA is TGTGCCAGCAGCCCGAATACACCTTTGGTAATGAACACTGAAGCTTTCTTT.

The CDR3 reads CASSRGQGSGELFF. Written as DNA, the CDR3 is TGTGCCAGTAGTCGAGGCCAGGGAAGCGGGGAGCTGTTTTTT. The chain joins TRBV19 to TRBJ2-2, with TRBD1 as a possible D gene (5 bases). Between the trimmed V and J ends, which lost 5 bases and 7 bases, there was a span of 14 bases. From germline, CDR1 is LNHDA and CDR2 SQIVND (reference sequence). CDR3 size: 14 residues.

The genes are TRBV7-9 and TRBJ2-2; 10 bases are a match to TRBD2. Unmatched junction bases numbered 2, after V lost 3 bases and J lost 4 bases. The CDR3 covers 15 residues. Germline values: CDR1 SEHNR, CDR2 FQNEAQ (reference sequence). CDR3 amino acids: CASSFRTSGTGELFF. The CDR3 coding sequence is TGTGCCAGCAGCTTTCGGACTAGCGGCACCGGGGAGCTGTTTTTT.

This clone was seen more than once but under ten times. The chain carries TRBV25-1 and TRBJ1-2, with no clear D. This CDR3 has 11 amino acids. CDR1 and CDR2 from the germline V gene are MGHDK and SYGVNS. Between the trimmed V and J ends, which lost 2 bases and 6 bases, there was a span of 4 bases. The CDR3 protein is CASSEGDGYTF. The CDR3 DNA reads TGTGCCAGCAGTGAAGGGGATGGCTACACCTTC.

Only a few counts were recorded for this clone. The gene calls are TRBV18 and TRBJ2-7; D may match TRBD1 or TRBD2 (5 bases each). Germline assignment: CDR1 KGHSH and CDR2 LQKENI. The CDR3 is 14 amino acids. Trimming removed 6 bases at V and 4 bases at J, with 16 bases between. DNA for the CDR3: TGTGCCAGCTCTCTGGGGACGTTGGAGTACGAGCAGTACTTC. Translated, it gives CASSLGTLEYEQYF.

The rearrangement joins TRBV5-6 to TRBJ2-5; the D is unclear. The germline V gene encodes CDR1 SGHDT and CDR2 YYEEEE. The V end lost 0 bases, the J end lost 4 bases, and 16 bases lay between the germline ends. This CDR3 contains 16 residues. CDR3 sequence: CASSLGWLGSGETQYF. The CDR3 bases are TGTGCCAGCAGCTTGGGGTGGTTGGGGTCTGGAGAGACCCAGTACTTC.

This chain uses TRBV5-1 with TRBJ2-2, with 11 nucleotides matching TRBD1. CDR1 SGHRS and CDR2 YFSETQ come from the germline V gene. V lost 5 bases to trimming and J lost 10 bases; unmatched junction nucleotides: 10. The CDR3 is made up of 15 amino acids. The CDR3 nucleotides are TGCGCCAGCAGACCAGAAGGACAGGGGGCTTTGGAGCTGTTTTTT. Amino acid sequence: CASRPEGQGALELFF.